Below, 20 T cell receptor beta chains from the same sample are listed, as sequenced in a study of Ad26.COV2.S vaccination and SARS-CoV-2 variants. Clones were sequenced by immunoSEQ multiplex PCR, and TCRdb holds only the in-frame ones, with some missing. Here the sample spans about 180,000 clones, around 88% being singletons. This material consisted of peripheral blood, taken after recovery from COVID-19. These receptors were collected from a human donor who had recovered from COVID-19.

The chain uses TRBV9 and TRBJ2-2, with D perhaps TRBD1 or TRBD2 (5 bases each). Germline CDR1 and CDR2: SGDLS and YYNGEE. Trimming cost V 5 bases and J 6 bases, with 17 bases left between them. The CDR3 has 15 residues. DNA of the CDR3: TGTGCCAGCAGACAGGAACAAGGAGGAGCCGGGGAGCTGTTTTTT. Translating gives CASRQEQGGAGELFF.

CDR3 protein: CASSVEESGNTIYF. For the CDR3, the DNA is TGTGCCAGCAGCGTGGAGGAATCTGGAAACACCATATATTTT. This chain connects TRBV9 to TRBJ1-3; D remains unclear. The CDR3 loop spans 14 amino acids. Germline loops: CDR1 SGDLS, CDR2 YYNGEE. The ends were cut back, 2 bases at V and 1 base at J, with 7 bases in the middle.

CDR3 sequence reads: CASSYRVRDEKLFF. Here the CDR3 DNA reads TGTGCCAGTAGTTACAGGGTGAGAGATGAAAAACTGTTTTTT. The chain combines TRBV19 with TRBJ1-4, with D possibly being TRBD1 (6 bases). Trimming pared 5 bases from V and 6 bases from J, leaving 13 bases between. Germline-derived CDR1 and CDR2 are LNHDA and SQIVND (reference sequence). The CDR3 has 14 residues.

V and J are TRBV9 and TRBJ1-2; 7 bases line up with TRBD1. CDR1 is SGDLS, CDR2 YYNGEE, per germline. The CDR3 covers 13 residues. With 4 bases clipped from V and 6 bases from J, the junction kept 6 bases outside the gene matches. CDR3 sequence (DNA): TGTGCCAGCAGCTCGGGACAGCCCCATGGCTACACCTTC. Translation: CASSSGQPHGYTF. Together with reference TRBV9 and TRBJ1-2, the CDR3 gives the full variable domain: DSGVTQTPKHLITATGQRVTLRCSPRSGDLSVYWYQQSLDQGLQFLIQYYNGEERAKGNILERFSAQQFPDLHSELNLSSLELGDSALYFCASSSGQPHGYTFGSGTRLTVV.

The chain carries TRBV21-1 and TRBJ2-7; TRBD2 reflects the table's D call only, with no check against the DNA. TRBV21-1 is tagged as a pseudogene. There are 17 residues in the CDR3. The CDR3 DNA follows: TGTGCCAGCAGCAAAGGAAGGACTAGCGGGGGCACCTACGAGCAGTACTTC. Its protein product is CASSKGRTSGGTYEQYF.

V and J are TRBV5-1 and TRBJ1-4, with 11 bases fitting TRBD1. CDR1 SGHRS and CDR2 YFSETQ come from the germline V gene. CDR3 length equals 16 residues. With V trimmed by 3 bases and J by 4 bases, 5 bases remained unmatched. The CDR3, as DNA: TGCGCCAGCAGCTCCGGGACAGGGGGAGGTAATGAAAAACTGTTTTTT. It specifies CASSSGTGGGNEKLFF.

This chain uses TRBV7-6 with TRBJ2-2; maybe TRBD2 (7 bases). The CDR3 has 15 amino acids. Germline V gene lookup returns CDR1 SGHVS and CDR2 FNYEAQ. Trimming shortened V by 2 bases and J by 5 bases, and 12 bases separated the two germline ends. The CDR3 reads CASSLSGGATGELFF. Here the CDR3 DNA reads TGTGCCAGCAGCTTATCGGGGGGCGCAACCGGGGAGCTGTTTTTT.

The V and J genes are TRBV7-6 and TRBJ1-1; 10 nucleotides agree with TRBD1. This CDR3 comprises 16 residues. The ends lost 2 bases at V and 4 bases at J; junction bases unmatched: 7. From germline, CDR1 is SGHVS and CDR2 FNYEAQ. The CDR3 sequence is CASSLISGQGSTEAFF. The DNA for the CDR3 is TGTGCCAGCAGCTTAATTTCGGGACAGGGGAGCACTGAAGCTTTCTTT.

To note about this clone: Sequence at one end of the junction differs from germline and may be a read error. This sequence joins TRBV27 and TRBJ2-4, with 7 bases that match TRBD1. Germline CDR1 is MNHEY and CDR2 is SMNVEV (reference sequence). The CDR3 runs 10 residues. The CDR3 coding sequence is TGTGCCAGCAGTAGGGGGACAGTTTCTTTC. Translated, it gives CASSRGTVSF.

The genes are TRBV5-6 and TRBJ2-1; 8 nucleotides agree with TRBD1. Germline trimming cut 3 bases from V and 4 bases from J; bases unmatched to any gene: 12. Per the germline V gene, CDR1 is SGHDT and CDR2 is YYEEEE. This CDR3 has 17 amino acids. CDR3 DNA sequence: TGTGCCAGCAGCTGGAGGGTCGGACAGGGACAATACAATGAGCAGTTCTTC. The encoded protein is CASSWRVGQGQYNEQFF.

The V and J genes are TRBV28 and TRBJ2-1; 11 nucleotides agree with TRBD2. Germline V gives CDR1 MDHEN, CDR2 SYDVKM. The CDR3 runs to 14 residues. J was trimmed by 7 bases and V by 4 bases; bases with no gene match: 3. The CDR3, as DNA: TGTGCCAGCAGTTCCTCTAGCGGGAGGAATGAGCAGTTCTTC. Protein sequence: CASSSSSGRNEQFF.

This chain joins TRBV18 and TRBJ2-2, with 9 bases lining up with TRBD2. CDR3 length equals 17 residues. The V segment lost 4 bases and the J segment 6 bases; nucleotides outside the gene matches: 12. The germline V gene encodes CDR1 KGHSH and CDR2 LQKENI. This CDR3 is CASSLLSGSVLSGELFF. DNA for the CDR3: TGTGCCAGCTCACTTCTTAGCGGGAGCGTTCTCTCCGGGGAGCTGTTTTTT.

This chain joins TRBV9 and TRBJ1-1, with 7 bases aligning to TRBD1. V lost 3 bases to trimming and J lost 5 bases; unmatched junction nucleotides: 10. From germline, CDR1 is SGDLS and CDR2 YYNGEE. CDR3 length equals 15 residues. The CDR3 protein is CASSAITGEGTEAFF. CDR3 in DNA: TGTGCCAGCAGCGCAATTACAGGGGAGGGAACTGAAGCTTTCTTT. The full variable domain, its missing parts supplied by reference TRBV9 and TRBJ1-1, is DSGVTQTPKHLITATGQRVTLRCSPRSGDLSVYWYQQSLDQGLQFLIQYYNGEERAKGNILERFSAQQFPDLHSELNLSSLELGDSALYFCASSAITGEGTEAFFGQGTRLTVV.

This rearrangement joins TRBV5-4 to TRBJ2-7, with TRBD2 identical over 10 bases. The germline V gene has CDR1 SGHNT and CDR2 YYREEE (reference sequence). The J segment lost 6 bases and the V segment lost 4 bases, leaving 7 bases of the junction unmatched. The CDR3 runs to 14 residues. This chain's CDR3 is CASSPLAGAGEQYF. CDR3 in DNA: TGTGCCAGCAGCCCCCTAGCGGGAGCTGGCGAGCAGTACTTC.

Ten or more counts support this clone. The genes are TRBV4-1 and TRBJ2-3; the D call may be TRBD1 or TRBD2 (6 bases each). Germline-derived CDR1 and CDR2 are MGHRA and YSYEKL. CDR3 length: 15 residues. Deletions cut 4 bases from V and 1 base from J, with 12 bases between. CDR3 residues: CASSPGGGRTDTQYF. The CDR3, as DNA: TGCGCCAGCAGCCCTGGAGGGGGACGCACAGATACGCAGTATTTT.

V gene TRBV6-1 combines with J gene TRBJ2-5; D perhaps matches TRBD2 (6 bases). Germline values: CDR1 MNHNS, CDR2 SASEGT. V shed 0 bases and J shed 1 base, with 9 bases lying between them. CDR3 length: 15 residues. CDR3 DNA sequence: TGTGCCAGCAGTGAAGCAGGAGGGTCCCAAGAGACCCAGTACTTC. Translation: CASSEAGGSQETQYF.

CDR3 nucleotides: TGTGCCAGCAGCCCGGGACAGGCCCCTCACGAGCAGTACTTC. It encodes CASSPGQAPHEQYF. The V call is TRBV2, the J call TRBJ2-7; TRBD1 matches at 8 bases. There are 14 residues in the CDR3. Germline V gene data show CDR1 as SNHLY and CDR2 as FYNNEI. V was clipped by 6 bases and J by 5 bases; unmatched bases: 9.

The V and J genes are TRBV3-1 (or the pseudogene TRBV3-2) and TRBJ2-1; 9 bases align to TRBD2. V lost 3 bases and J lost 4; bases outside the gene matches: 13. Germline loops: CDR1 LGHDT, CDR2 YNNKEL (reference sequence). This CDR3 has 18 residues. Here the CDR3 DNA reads TGTGCCAGCAGCCAGCGGGGTAGCGGGGGCTGGACATACAATGAGCAGTTCTTC. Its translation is CASSQRGSGGWTYNEQFF.

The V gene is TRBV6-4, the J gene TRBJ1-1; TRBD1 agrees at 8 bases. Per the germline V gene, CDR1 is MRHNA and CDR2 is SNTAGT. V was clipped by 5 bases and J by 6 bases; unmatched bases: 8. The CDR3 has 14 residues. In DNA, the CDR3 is TGTGCCAGCAGTCCGACAGGGGATTACGCTGAAGCTTTCTTT. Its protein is CASSPTGDYAEAFF.

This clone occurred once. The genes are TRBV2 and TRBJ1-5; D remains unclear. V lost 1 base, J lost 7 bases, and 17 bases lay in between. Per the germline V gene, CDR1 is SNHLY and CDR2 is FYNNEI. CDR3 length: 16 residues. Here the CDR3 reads CASSEGVDPPSQPQHF. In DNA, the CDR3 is TGTGCCAGCAGTGAAGGTGTGGACCCACCTTCCCAGCCCCAGCATTTT.